These T cell receptor beta chains were read from a single sample in a study of OX40 agonist ivuxolimab in advanced cancers. Using immunoSEQ multiplex PCR, the repertoire was profiled, and TCRdb retains in-frame clones only, with some absent. The table has approximately 64,000 clones, 86% seen once. Sequenced here: CD4+ or CD8+ T cells sorted from blood, sampled in a trial of the OX40 agonist ivuxolimab. The receptors come from an adult with an advanced solid tumor such as melanoma, head and neck, liver or kidney cancer. Each CDR3 is given with its conserved first and last residue. A D gene is named only where the DNA matches it firmly. Clone size, where shown, is once, few, many, or a class for clones that have expanded.

d_call	j_call	v_call	cdr3_length	clone_size	cdr3_aa	cdr3_nt
.	TRBJ2-5	TRBV28	13	.	CASSLGQLETQYF	TGTGCCAGCAGTTTAGGGCAGTTAGAGACCCAGTACTTC
.	TRBJ2-1	TRBV21-1	16	.	CASRLRASGGAAEQFF	TGTGCCAGCAGATTAAGGGCTAGCGGGGGGGCGGCTGAGCAGTTCTTC
TRBD2	TRBJ2-3	TRBV6-4	16	.	CASSRTSGGAGDTQYF	TGTGCCAGCAGTCGGACTAGCGGGGGGGCGGGCGATACGCAGTATTTT
.	TRBJ2-7	TRBV27	13	.	CASSSTRAYEQYF	TGTGCCAGCAGTAGTACCCGAGCCTACGAGCAGTACTTC
.	TRBJ2-7	TRBV4-1	18	.	CASSQGPQTSLNPYEQYF	TGCGCCAGCAGCCAAGGGCCCCAGACATCGCTTAATCCCTACGAGCAGTACTTC
.	TRBJ2-5	TRBV7-9	16	medium-sized	CASSLNLLSRQETQYF	TGTGCCAGCAGCTTAAATCTGTTGAGTCGACAAGAGACCCAGTACTTC
.	TRBJ1-1	TRBV7-6	13	.	CASSESRGTEAFF	TGTGCCAGCAGCGAATCCCGGGGGACTGAAGCTTTCTTT
TRBD1	TRBJ1-6	TRBV30	14	few	CAWSAGQDNSPLHF	TGTGCCTGGAGTGCAGGACAGGATAATTCACCCCTCCACTTT
TRBD1	TRBJ2-7	TRBV7-9	15	.	CASSLGQGRVYEQYF	TGTGCCAGCAGCTTAGGACAGGGTCGAGTCTACGAGCAGTACTTC
TRBD1	TRBJ2-7	TRBV5-1	15	once	CASRRGTGDFYEQYF	TGCGCCAGCCGGCGGGGGACAGGGGATTTCTACGAGCAGTACTTC
TRBD1	TRBJ1-2	TRBV5-1	14	.	CASSGMGQGEGYTF	TGCGCCAGCAGCGGAATGGGACAGGGAGAAGGCTACACCTTC
TRBD2	TRBJ2-1	TRBV7-8	15	.	CASSLRTSGLNEQFF	TGTGCCAGCAGCTTGCGGACTAGCGGGCTCAATGAGCAGTTCTTC
.	TRBJ2-4	TRBV14	13	.	CASSQANQEPQYF	TGTGCCAGCAGCCAAGCAAATCAGGAGCCACAGTACTTC
TRBD1	TRBJ2-2	TRBV5-4	14	.	CASSPDRDAGELFF	TGTGCCAGCAGCCCCGACAGGGACGCCGGGGAGCTGTTTTTT
TRBD1	TRBJ2-4	TRBV15	18	.	CATSRDFAGGAAKNIQYF	TGTGCCACCAGCAGAGATTTTGCAGGGGGCGCCGCCAAAAACATTCAGTACTTC
TRBD2	TRBJ2-7	TRBV10-2	14	.	CASSSGLAGGRQYF	TGCGCCAGCAGTTCGGGACTAGCGGGGGGGAGGCAGTACTTC
TRBD2	TRBJ2-2	TRBV29-1	14	.	CSVGSVGGAGELFF	TGCAGCGTTGGGAGTGTGGGAGGGGCCGGGGAGCTGTTTTTT
.	TRBJ1-5	TRBV30	15	.	CAWGRDRGGNQPQHF	TGTGCCTGGGGGCGAGACCGAGGAGGCAATCAGCCCCAGCATTTT
TRBD1	TRBJ1-2	TRBV27	13	few	CASSAPGGGGYTF	TGTGCCAGCAGTGCCCCAGGGGGCGGAGGCTACACCTTC
TRBD2	TRBJ2-1	TRBV6-4	14	.	CASKPSGGYNEQFF	TGTGCCAGCAAACCTAGCGGGGGATACAATGAGCAGTTCTTC
.	TRBJ2-1	TRBV6-4	15	.	CASSDSIRAGNEQFF	TGTGCCAGCAGTGACTCGATCCGGGCCGGCAATGAGCAGTTCTTC
.	TRBJ2-7	TRBV5-6	12	once	CASSRTGGRRAF	TGTGCCAGCAGCCGGACCGGGGGACGGAGGGCCTTC
.	TRBJ1-5	TRBV19	16	once	CASTTGEGVSNQPQHF	TGTGCCAGTACCACGGGCGAAGGGGTTAGCAATCAGCCCCAGCATTTT
.	TRBJ2-6	TRBV29-1	14	.	CSVDDGSGANVLTF	TGCAGCGTCGACGACGGCTCTGGGGCCAACGTCCTGACTTTC
.	TRBJ1-2	TRBV7-9	15	.	CASSPRGRPNYGYTF	TGTGCCAGCAGCCCAAGAGGCAGGCCTAACTATGGCTACACCTTC
TRBD1	TRBJ2-3	TRBV4-1	19	.	CASSEGQVASWMWTDTQYF	TGCGCCAGCAGCGAAGGACAGGTTGCGAGTTGGATGTGGACAGATACGCAGTATTTT
.	TRBJ1-4	TRBV9	13	.	CASSASQGGELFF	TGTGCCAGCAGCGCCAGTCAAGGAGGTGAACTGTTTTTT
.	TRBJ1-6	TRBV6-5	14	.	CASSYVDRGSPLHF	TGTGCCAGCAGTTACGTGGACCGGGGTTCACCCCTCCACTTT
TRBD2	TRBJ2-1	TRBV11-1	19	.	CASSLARLAGPGGYNEQFF	TGTGCCAGCAGCCTGGCGAGACTAGCGGGGCCCGGTGGGTATAATGAGCAGTTCTTC
.	TRBJ2-7	TRBV5-1	12	.	CASSLGPLEQYF	TGCGCCAGCAGCTTAGGGCCTCTCGAGCAGTACTTC
.	TRBJ2-1	TRBV19	15	once	CASSIAGPPYNEQFF	TGTGCCAGTAGTATAGCGGGACCCCCCTACAATGAGCAGTTCTTC
TRBD1	TRBJ2-1	TRBV19	15	.	CASSIRQGQGDEQFF	TGTGCCAGTAGTATTCGACAGGGACAAGGAGATGAGCAGTTCTTC
TRBD1	TRBJ1-5	TRBV28	14	.	CASKTDRAWQPQHF	TGTGCCAGCAAAACGGACAGGGCTTGGCAGCCCCAGCATTTT
.	TRBJ1-6	TRBV30	13	.	CAWSRQSDSPLHF	TGTGCCTGGAGTAGGCAGAGCGATTCACCCCTCCACTTT
.	TRBJ1-5	TRBV6-1	12	once	CASKAPNQPQHF	TGTGCCAGCAAGGCCCCCAATCAGCCCCAGCATTTT